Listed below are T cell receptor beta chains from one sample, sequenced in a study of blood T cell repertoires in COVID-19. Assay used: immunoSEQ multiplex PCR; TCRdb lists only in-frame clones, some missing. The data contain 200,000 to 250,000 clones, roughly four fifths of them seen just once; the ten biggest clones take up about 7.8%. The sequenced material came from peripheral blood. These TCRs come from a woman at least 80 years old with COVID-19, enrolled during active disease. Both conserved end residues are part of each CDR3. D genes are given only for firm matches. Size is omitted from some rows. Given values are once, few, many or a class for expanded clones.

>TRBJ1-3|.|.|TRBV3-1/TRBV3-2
CASSQGWQGGNTIYF
TGTGCCAGCAGCCAAGGATGGCAGGGAGGAAACACCATATATTTT
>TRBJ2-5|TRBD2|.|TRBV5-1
CASRRGLAGVETQYF
TGCGCCAGCAGGAGGGGCCTAGCGGGAGTAGAGACCCAGTACTTC
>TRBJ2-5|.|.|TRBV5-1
CASSHGARGETQYF
TGCGCCAGCAGCCACGGAGCAAGGGGTGAGACCCAGTACTTC
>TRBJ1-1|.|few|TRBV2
CASFRDFNTEAFF
TGTGCCAGCTTCCGGGATTTTAACACTGAAGCTTTCTTT
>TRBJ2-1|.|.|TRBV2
CASSGLTTGSKFSSYNEQFF
TGTGCCAGCAGTGGCCTGACGACAGGCTCAAAGTTTAGCTCCTACAATGAGCAGTTCTTC
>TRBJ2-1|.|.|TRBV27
CASSYGGPSYNEQFF
TGTGCCAGCAGTTACGGGGGTCCCTCCTACAATGAGCAGTTCTTC
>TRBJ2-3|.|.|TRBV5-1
CASHAFTPTDTQYF
TGCGCCAGTCATGCATTTACTCCCACAGATACGCAGTATTTT
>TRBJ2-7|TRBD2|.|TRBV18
CASSPGGYEQYF
TGTGCCAGCTCCCCGGGGGGGTACGAGCAGTACTTC
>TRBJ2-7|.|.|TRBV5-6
CASSLVPFGEQYF
TGTGCCAGCAGCTTGGTTCCTTTCGGCGAGCAGTACTTC
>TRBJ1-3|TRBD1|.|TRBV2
CASTLLGQGVVSGNTIYF
TGTGCCAGCACATTGTTGGGACAGGGTGTAGTCTCTGGAAACACCATATATTTT
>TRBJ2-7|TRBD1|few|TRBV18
CASSGQGRSSYEQYF
TGTGCCAGCTCCGGACAGGGAAGATCATCCTACGAGCAGTACTTC
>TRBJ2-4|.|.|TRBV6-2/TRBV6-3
CASSYGEPRAKNIQYF
TGTGCCAGCAGTTACGGGGAGCCCCGAGCCAAAAACATTCAGTACTTC
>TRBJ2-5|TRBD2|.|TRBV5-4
CASTILRTSEPTPQETQYF
TGTGCCAGCACCATATTAAGGACTAGCGAACCGACGCCCCAAGAGACCCAGTACTTC
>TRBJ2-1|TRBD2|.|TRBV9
CASSGGLAGGHEQFF
TGTGCCAGCAGCGGAGGACTAGCGGGAGGGCATGAGCAGTTCTTC
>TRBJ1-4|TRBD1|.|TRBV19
CASGQGGNEKLFF
TGTGCCAGCGGACAGGGGGGTAATGAAAAACTGTTTTTT
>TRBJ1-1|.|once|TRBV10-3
CAISAVVATEAFF
TGTGCCATCAGTGCAGTCGTGGCCACTGAAGCTTTCTTT
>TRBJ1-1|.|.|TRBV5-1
CASSLDGGNMNTEAFF
TGCGCCAGCAGCTTGGACGGGGGAAACATGAACACTGAAGCTTTCTTT
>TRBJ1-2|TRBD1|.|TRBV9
CASSEHFTGANYGYTF
TGTGCCAGCAGCGAACACTTTACAGGGGCTAACTATGGCTACACCTTC
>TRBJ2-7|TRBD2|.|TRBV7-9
CASNNGGLFYEQYF
TGTGCCAGCAATAACGGGGGACTATTCTACGAGCAGTACTTC
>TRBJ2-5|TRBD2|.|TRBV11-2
CASSFPRQPGGETQYF
TGTGCCAGCAGCTTTCCTAGACAGCCGGGGGGGGAGACCCAGTACTTC
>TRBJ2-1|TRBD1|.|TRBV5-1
CASSLGQGTNEQFF
TGCGCCAGCAGCTTGGGACAGGGGACCAATGAGCAGTTCTTC
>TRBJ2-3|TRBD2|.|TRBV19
CASSQLAGTDTQYF
TGTGCCAGTAGTCAATTAGCGGGTACAGATACGCAGTATTTT
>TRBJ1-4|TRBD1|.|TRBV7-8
CASSTTQGALNEKLFF
TGTGCCAGCAGCACAACACAGGGGGCTTTAAATGAAAAACTGTTTTTT
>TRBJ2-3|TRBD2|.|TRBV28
CASSLNPGGLGDTQYF
TGTGCCAGCAGTCTTAACCCGGGGGGACTCGGAGATACGCAGTATTTT
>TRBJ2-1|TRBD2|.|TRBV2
CASSLAGEDEQFF
TGTGCCAGCAGTTTAGCGGGAGAAGATGAGCAGTTCTTC
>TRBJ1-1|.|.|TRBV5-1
CASSLEGVNTEAFF
TGCGCCAGCAGCTTGGAAGGGGTGAACACTGAAGCTTTCTTT
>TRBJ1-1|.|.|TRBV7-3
CASSSTGTEAFF
TGTGCCAGCAGCTCCACGGGAACTGAAGCTTTCTTT
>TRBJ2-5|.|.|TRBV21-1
CASSAQMPRGRGGVIQETQYF
TGTGCCAGCAGCGCCCAAATGCCCAGGGGGCGCGGAGGAGTAATCCAAGAGACCCAGTACTTC